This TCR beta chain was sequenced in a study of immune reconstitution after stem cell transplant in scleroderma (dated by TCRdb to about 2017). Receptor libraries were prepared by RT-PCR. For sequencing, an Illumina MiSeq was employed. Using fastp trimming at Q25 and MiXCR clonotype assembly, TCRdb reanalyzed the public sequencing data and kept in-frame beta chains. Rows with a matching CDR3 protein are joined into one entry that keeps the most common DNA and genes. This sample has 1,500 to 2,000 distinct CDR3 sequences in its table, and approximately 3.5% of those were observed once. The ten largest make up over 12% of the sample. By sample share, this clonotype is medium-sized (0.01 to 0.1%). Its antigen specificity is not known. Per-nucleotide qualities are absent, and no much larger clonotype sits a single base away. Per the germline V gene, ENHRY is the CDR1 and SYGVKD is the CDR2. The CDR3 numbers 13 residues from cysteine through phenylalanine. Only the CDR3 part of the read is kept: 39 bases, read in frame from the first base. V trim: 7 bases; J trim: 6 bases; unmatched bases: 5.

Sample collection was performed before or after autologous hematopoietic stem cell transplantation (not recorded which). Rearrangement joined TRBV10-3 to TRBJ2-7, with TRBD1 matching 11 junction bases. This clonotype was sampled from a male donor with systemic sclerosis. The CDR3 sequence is CAITMDRGREQYF. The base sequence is TGTGCCATCACCATGGACAGGGGGCGCGAGCAGTACTTC.